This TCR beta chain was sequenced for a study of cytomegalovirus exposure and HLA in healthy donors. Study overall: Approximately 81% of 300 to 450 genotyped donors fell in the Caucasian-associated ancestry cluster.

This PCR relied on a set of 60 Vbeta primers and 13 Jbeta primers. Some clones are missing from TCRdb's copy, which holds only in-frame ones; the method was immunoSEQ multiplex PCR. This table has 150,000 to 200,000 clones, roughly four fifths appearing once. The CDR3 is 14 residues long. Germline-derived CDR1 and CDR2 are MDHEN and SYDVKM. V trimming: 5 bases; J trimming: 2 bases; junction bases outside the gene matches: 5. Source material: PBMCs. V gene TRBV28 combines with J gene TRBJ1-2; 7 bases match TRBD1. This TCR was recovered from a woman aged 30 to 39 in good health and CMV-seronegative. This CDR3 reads CASSPRTGNYGYTF. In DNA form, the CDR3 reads TGTGCCAGCAGTCCCCGGACAGGAAACTATGGCTACACCTTC.